This T cell receptor beta chain is from a study of CD8+CD57+ T cells in acquired aplastic anemia. Using genomic DNA as the template, TCR beta VDJ and CDR3 profiling was carried out. TCRdb reprocessed the reads via MiXCR and lists one record per CDR3 protein. The sample contains some 200,000 distinct CDR3 sequences, about 62% of which appear only once. This clonotype was counted a single time. For sequencing, patients were chosen who had shown expansion of CD8+CD57+ cells by flow cytometry. The sequencing sample was made of sorted CD4+, CD8+, or CD8+CD57+ T cells (not recorded which) from PBMCs. The sequence came from a human donor with aplastic anemia.

The CDR3 DNA reads TGCAGTGCTAGAGATATTACGCGGGTGGTAGCGGATATGAGCTCCTACAATGAGCAGTTCTTC. Its translation: CSARDITRVVADMSSYNEQFF. The chain employs TRBV20-1 and TRBJ2-1, with a tentative D call TRBD2 (6 bases). V was pared by 0 bases and J by 0 bases, with 27 bases between. CDR1 DFQATT and CDR2 SNEGSKA come from the germline V gene (reference sequence). CDR3 length: 21 amino acids.